This T cell receptor beta chain emerged from a study of T cell responses to AZD1222 COVID-19 vaccine. About the research overall: Timing groups of about 4 and about 12 weeks for second doses were pooled. Study outcomes and limitations: Clonal diversity was possibly underestimated, and the donors were mostly white British, with more females. Baseline seropositives among AZD1222 recipients totaled only five to seven.

Data came from immunoSEQ multiplex PCR; TCRdb stores just in-frame clones and leaves some out. The table has roughly 120,000 clones, 88% seen once. This clone was detected only once. The antigen remains undetermined. With 0 bases removed from V and 7 bases from J, the gap between germline ends came to 7 bases. The CDR3 is 12 amino acids. Germline V CDR1 and CDR2: SGHDT, YYEEEE. The receptor's source is an adult in good health. The sequencing here drew on peripheral blood, taken on day 0 of AZD1222 vaccination. This sequence joins TRBV5-6 and TRBJ1-2, with unresolved D. The CDR3 protein is CASSLVVGGYTF. DNA of the CDR3: TGTGCCAGCAGCTTGGTCGTGGGTGGCTACACCTTC.